Each of the 22 T cell receptor beta chains below was sequenced from the same sample in a study of response to subunit inactivated influenza vaccine. TCRdb used MiXCR to reprocess the RT-PCR reads, holding one entry per CDR3 protein. The sample contains just under 550,000 distinct CDR3 sequences, under 30% of which appear only once. This sample was shared with a second study, whose subject was T cells expressing NK-cell markers. As that study records: As the method of synthesis, 5'RACE template switching with UMIs yielded TCR beta cDNA.

Specimen: CD4+ T cells sorted from PBMCs, collected less than 13 days after vaccination. The receptors originated from a man aged 45-65 years who received an inactivated influenza vaccine.

V and J are TRBV3-1 and TRBJ2-1, with D perhaps assigned TRBD1 or TRBD2 (5 bases each). The CDR3 length is 13 residues. CDR1 is LGHDT and CDR2 is YNNKEL in the germline V gene (reference sequence). Trimming removed 1 base from V and 10 bases from J, with 11 bases in between. The CDR3 DNA reads TGTGCCAGCAGCCAAGGGGGACCATTCGAGCAGTTCTTC. Translating it yields CASSQGGPFEQFF.

The chain combines TRBV7-8 with TRBJ2-5, with 7 bases matching TRBD1. The CDR3 loop spans 15 amino acids. Trimming took 2 bases from V and 2 from J; bases not matched to a gene: 5. The germline CDR1 and CDR2 sequences are SGHVS and FQNEAQ. This CDR3 reads CASSLMTGPQETQYF. In nucleotides, the CDR3 is TGTGCCAGCAGCTTAATGACAGGGCCACAAGAGACCCAGTACTTC.

This clonotype was counted a few times. The gene calls are TRBV10-3 and TRBJ2-4; 11 bases map to TRBD1. The germline gives CDR1 ENHRY, CDR2 SYGVKD. After removal of 6 bases from V and 0 bases from J, the junction contained 10 bases not matched to a gene. This CDR3 has 18 residues. The DNA of the CDR3 is TGTGCCATCAGCGCGACTCGGACAGGGGGCGAAGCCAAAAACATTCAGTACTTC. The encoded protein is CAISATRTGGEAKNIQYF.

The chain links TRBV2 to TRBJ2-3; 10 bases fit TRBD2. CDR3 length: 16 amino acids. Germline V CDR1 and CDR2: SNHLY, FYNNEI. V trimming: 6 bases; J trimming: 0 bases; junction bases outside the gene matches: 6. The CDR3 DNA reads as TGTGCCAGCAGCGCCCGGACTAGCGGAAGCACAGATACGCAGTATTTT. Protein sequence: CASSARTSGSTDTQYF.

This clonotype has more than one count but fewer than ten. V gene TRBV28 combines with J gene TRBJ1-5; a weak D match, TRBD1 (6 bases). Trimming took 9 bases from V and 1 from J, leaving 10 bases between them. Per the germline V gene, CDR1 is MDHEN and CDR2 is SYDVKM. The CDR3 runs 13 residues. The CDR3 protein is CASLQGSNQPQHF. DNA of the CDR3: TGTGCCAGTCTTCAGGGGAGCAATCAGCCCCAGCATTTT.

This clonotype has more than one count but fewer than ten. This sequence joins TRBV20-1 and TRBJ2-3; 11 bases match TRBD2. V was clipped by 6 bases and J by 0 bases; unmatched bases: 5. The CDR3 totals 15 residues. Germline V gives CDR1 DFQATT, CDR2 SNEGSKA (reference sequence). The DNA of the CDR3 is TGCAGTGCCGCGGGACTAGCGGAAAGCACAGATACGCAGTATTTT. Encoded protein: CSAAGLAESTDTQYF.

This chain uses TRBV20-1 with TRBJ2-7; the D gene could be TRBD1 or TRBD2 (5 bases each). Germline CDR1 and CDR2: DFQATT and SNEGSKA (reference sequence). There are 15 residues in the CDR3. V lost 3 bases and J lost 3, with 18 bases in between. Written as DNA, the CDR3 is TGCAGTGCTAGTAGCCGGGCCACAGGACTCTACGAGCAGTACTTC. This sequence encodes CSASSRATGLYEQYF.

This clonotype was seen ten or more times. The chain is built from TRBV5-1 and TRBJ2-1; D gene ambiguous. Per the germline V gene, CDR1 is SGHRS and CDR2 is YFSETQ. V was trimmed by 4 bases and J by 6 bases, leaving 8 bases between them. The CDR3 sequence is 12 residues long. The chain's CDR3 is CASSRTLNEQFF. CDR3 coding DNA: TGCGCCAGCAGCAGGACCCTCAATGAGCAGTTCTTC.

This clonotype was found a few times. The rearrangement uses TRBV5-5 and TRBJ2-1; TRBD1 might be the D (6 bases). Germline assignment: CDR1 SGHKS and CDR2 YYEKEE (reference sequence). V was clipped by 4 bases and J by 3 bases, with 14 bases between them. The CDR3 length is 15 residues. CDR3: CASSPLGAGYNEQFF. CDR3 in DNA: TGTGCCAGCAGCCCCTTGGGGGCCGGCTACAATGAGCAGTTCTTC.

The chain combines TRBV2 with TRBJ1-4; TRBD1 aligns across 9 bases. The CDR3 totals 15 residues. V trimming: 6 bases; J trimming: 7 bases; junction bases outside the gene matches: 9. Germline CDR1 reads SNHLY; CDR2 reads FYNNEI. As DNA, the CDR3 is TGTGCCAGCAGGGTAACAGGGGGCGGGACTGAAAAACTGTTTTTT. This translates into CASRVTGGGTEKLFF.

This clonotype was counted ten times or more. The chain has TRBV20-1 and TRBJ2-1; D is unresolved. The CDR3 covers 15 residues. The germline V and J ends were trimmed by 6 bases and 4 bases, with 19 bases remaining between them. Germline lookup yields CDR1 DFQATT and CDR2 SNEGSKA (reference sequence). The CDR3 spells CSARARPDRYNEQFF. As DNA, the CDR3 is TGCAGTGCAAGGGCCCGACCAGATCGTTACAATGAGCAGTTCTTC.

The chain combines TRBV6-6 with TRBJ2-7; the D gene is possibly TRBD1 (5 bases). The germline V and J ends were trimmed by 5 bases and 6 bases, with 11 bases remaining between them. The germline CDR1 and CDR2 sequences are MNHNY and SVGAGI (reference sequence). This CDR3 spans 12 amino acids. Here the CDR3 DNA reads TGTGCCAGCAGTCCGCAGGGTCTCGAGCAGTACTTC. Protein sequence: CASSPQGLEQYF.

This clonotype was seen a few times. The CDR3 loop reads CASTRDRTNYGYTF. The CDR3 DNA reads as TGTGCCAGCACCCGGGACAGGACTAACTATGGCTACACCTTC. The chain employs TRBV28 and TRBJ1-2; 8 bases are shared with TRBD1. CDR1 is MDHEN, CDR2 SYDVKM, per germline. There are 14 residues in the CDR3. V lost 7 bases, J lost 0 bases, and 4 bases stayed unmatched.

This clonotype was detected many times. The gene calls are TRBV20-1 and TRBJ2-3; 7 bases align to TRBD2. V lost 0 bases, J lost 5 bases, and 8 bases stayed unmatched. The CDR3 has 15 residues. Germline V CDR1 and CDR2: DFQATT, SNEGSKA (reference sequence). The CDR3 sequence: CSARDLPSGLDTQYF. The CDR3, as DNA: TGCAGTGCTAGAGATCTGCCTAGCGGATTAGATACGCAGTATTTT.

The V gene is TRBV2, the J gene TRBJ1-2; D is undetermined. Germline V lookup: CDR1 SNHLY, CDR2 FYNNEI. CDR3 length: 13 residues. V dropped 2 bases and J dropped 2 bases, with 6 bases sitting between them. In DNA form, the CDR3 reads TGTGCCAGCAGTGAAACAGTAAACTATGGCTACACCTTC. Translating it yields CASSETVNYGYTF.

This chain uses TRBV4-1 with TRBJ2-1; possible D gene TRBD1, 7 bases. V lost 2 bases to trimming and J lost 4 bases, with 18 bases between them. This CDR3 contains 17 residues. Germline loops: CDR1 MGHRA, CDR2 YSYEKL. The CDR3 bases are TGCGCCAGCAGCCAACGACCCGCGGGACAGCAGTACAATGAGCAGTTCTTC. It encodes CASSQRPAGQQYNEQFF.

The chain recombines TRBV7-8 with TRBJ2-5, with a possible D match to TRBD1 (5 bases). The CDR3 is 13 amino acids. V was cut by 4 bases and J by 9 bases, with 15 bases left in between. The germline gives CDR1 SGHVS, CDR2 FQNEAQ. The CDR3 DNA sequence: TGTGCCAGCAGCTACACGACAGACGCGGCCCAGTACTTC. As protein: CASSYTTDAAQYF.

The rearrangement links TRBV25-1 to TRBJ1-6; 8 nucleotides match TRBD1. CDR1 and CDR2 (germline): MGHDK, SYGVNS. Losses at the gene ends were 2 bases for V and 10 bases for J; bases not matched to a gene: 1. The CDR3 is 13 residues long. Written as DNA, the CDR3 is TGTGCCAGCAGTGAACAGGGGGCCTCACCCCTCCACTTT. This translates into CASSEQGASPLHF. Full variable domain (rest looked up from reference TRBV25-1 and TRBJ1-6): EADIYQTPRYLVIGTGKKITLECSQTMGHDKMYWYQQDPGMELHLIHYSYGVNSTEKGDLSSESTVSRIRTEHFPLTLESARPSHTSQYLCASSEQGASPLHFGNGTRLTVT.

This chain links TRBV6-5 with TRBJ2-5, with D perhaps given as TRBD1 or TRBD2 (6 bases each). The CDR3 loop spans 14 amino acids. The germline CDR1 and CDR2 sequences are MNHEY and SVGAGI. With 2 bases removed from V and 5 bases from J, the gap between germline ends came to 12 bases. CDR3 sequence reads: CASSYGGLDETQYF. For the CDR3, the DNA is TGTGCCAGCAGTTACGGGGGGCTCGATGAGACCCAGTACTTC.

The chain employs TRBV27 and TRBJ1-5, with 10 bases lining up with TRBD1. The CDR3 spans 17 residues. CDR1 and CDR2 from the germline V gene are MNHEY and SMNVEV (reference sequence). The junction had 10 bases not matched to a gene; V was cut back by 1 base and J by 7 bases. The CDR3 loop reads CASSLLGGQGREQPQHF. The DNA for the CDR3 is TGTGCCAGCAGTTTATTAGGGGGACAGGGGAGAGAGCAGCCCCAGCATTTT.

The chain has TRBV5-5 and TRBJ2-7; possible D gene TRBD1, 7 bases. Per the germline V gene, CDR1 is SGHKS and CDR2 is YYEKEE (reference sequence). The V gene lost 0 bases and the J gene lost 6 bases, with 19 bases spanning the gap. This CDR3 spans 16 amino acids. Here the CDR3 DNA reads TGTGCCAGCAGCTTGGTTGGAGGGGGCGCTCCAGCCGAGCAGTACTTC. Residues: CASSLVGGGAPAEQYF.

This clonotype appeared a few times. The genes are TRBV14 and TRBJ2-1; 7 bases map to TRBD2. From germline, CDR1 is SGHDN and CDR2 FVKESK. J gave up 0 bases and V 4 bases, and 6 bases lay outside the gene matches. CDR3 size: 16 residues. The CDR3 coding sequence is TGTGCCAGCAGCCTTCGATGGGACTACTCCTACAATGAGCAGTTCTTC. Its translation is CASSLRWDYSYNEQFF.